Presented here are 27 T cell receptor beta chains from one specimen sequenced in a study of low-dose radiotherapy and immunotherapy resistance in tumors. Primers targeting TRAV and TRBV primed first-strand cDNA, covering alpha and beta chains. A constant-region primer paired with the V-primer adapter amplified TCRs over 20 PCR cycles. MiXCR, run by TCRdb on the reads, gives a single entry per CDR3 protein. In the table there are 10,000 to 15,000 distinct CDR3 sequences, roughly 66% of which are singletons. The receptors shown here come from a human donor with advanced metastatic prostate, ovarian, gallbladder or colorectal cancer (not recorded which). This table probably holds off-target reads from a library built for another chain.

Sample share makes this clonotype medium-sized. This sequence joins TRBV15 and TRBJ1-6, with D possibly matching TRBD1 (5 bases). Trimming pared 2 bases from V and 10 bases from J, leaving 12 bases between. The germline V gene has CDR1 LNHNV and CDR2 YYDKDF (reference sequence). The CDR3 totals 14 residues. CDR3 DNA sequence: TGTGCCACCAGCAGATCCAGGGAAGGATCACCCCTCCACTTT. It specifies CATSRSREGSPLHF.

The chain joins TRBV7-2 to TRBJ2-7, with TRBD2 matching over 7 bases. The CDR3 has 14 residues. The V gene end was trimmed by 3 bases and the J gene end by 2 bases; junction bases not matched to a gene: 4. The germline gives CDR1 SGHTA, CDR2 FQGNSA. The CDR3 DNA follows: TGTGCCAGCAGCTTTCCGGCGGGGGCCTACGAGCAGTACTTC. Protein: CASSFPAGAYEQYF.

This clonotype was recorded only once. The V and J genes are TRBV27 and TRBJ2-5, with TRBD1 matching over 9 bases. The CDR3 totals 15 residues. CDR1 is MNHEY, CDR2 SMNVEV, per germline (reference sequence). Trimming took 5 bases from V and 3 from J; bases not matched to a gene: 7. CDR3 coding DNA: TGTGCCAGCAGTGCCACAGGGGGCGGTAAAGAGACCCAGTACTTC. This translates into CASSATGGGKETQYF.

The V call is TRBV28, the J call TRBJ2-3; D gene uncertain. V gave up 5 bases and J gave up 4 bases, with 7 bases separating them. This CDR3 comprises 12 residues. In germline, CDR1 is MDHEN, CDR2 SYDVKM. CDR3 nucleotide sequence: TGTGCCAGCAGTACCCCCCCAGATACGCAGTATTTT. Encoded protein: CASSTPPDTQYF.

CDR3 nucleotides: TGTGCCAGCAGTTACTCCGGGGGGTACAATGAGCAGTTCTTC. It translates to CASSYSGGYNEQFF. V gene TRBV6-6 combines with J gene TRBJ2-1, with TRBD2 identical over 7 bases. The junction had 0 bases not matched to a gene; V was cut back by 0 bases and J by 4 bases. This CDR3 is built from 14 residues. Germline V lookup: CDR1 MNHNY, CDR2 SVGAGI (reference sequence).

This clonotype was observed a single time. The V and J genes are TRBV19 and TRBJ2-4; 9 bases agree with TRBD1. The CDR3 has 18 residues. Germline CDR1 and CDR2: LNHDA and SQIVND (reference sequence). The junction had 13 bases not matched to a gene; V was cut back by 4 bases and J by 3 bases. DNA of the CDR3: TGTGCCAGTAGTACTCGGACAGGGGATGTGTTTGTCAAAAACATTCAGTACTTC. This encodes CASSTRTGDVFVKNIQYF.

V is TRBV6-1 and J is TRBJ2-7; D gene ambiguous. The V end lost 6 bases, the J end lost 2 bases, and 11 bases lay between the germline ends. The CDR3 sequence is 13 residues long. CDR1 and CDR2 (germline): MNHNS, SASEGT. The CDR3 loop reads CASRSPVPYEQYF. The CDR3 DNA follows: TGTGCCAGCAGATCCCCGGTGCCCTACGAGCAGTACTTC.

In this sample, this clonotype turned up a few times. In DNA form, the CDR3 reads TGTGCCAGCAGTTCCCCGGGGGGGGGGCGAGGCACTGAAGCTTTCTTT. It translates to CASSSPGGGRGTEAFF. The chain recombines TRBV27 with TRBJ1-1, with a weak D call TRBD1 (6 bases). The V and J ends lost 4 bases and 4 bases respectively, with 19 bases between them. CDR1 is MNHEY, CDR2 SMNVEV, per germline (reference sequence). The CDR3 runs 16 residues.

The chain employs TRBV7-9 and TRBJ2-7; D may correspond to TRBD1 or TRBD2 (5 bases each). CDR3 length: 17 amino acids. V shed 6 bases and J shed 0 bases, with 21 bases lying between them. Germline V gene sequence: CDR1 SEHNR, CDR2 FQNEAQ (reference sequence). Here the CDR3 DNA reads TGTGCCAGCAGTAAGGGACCGAATCGGGGTGTCTCCTACGAGCAGTACTTC. It encodes CASSKGPNRGVSYEQYF.

V usage is TRBV4-1 and J usage is TRBJ1-4, with 8 bases that match TRBD1. The CDR3 is 16 amino acids. Per the germline V gene, CDR1 is MGHRA and CDR2 is YSYEKL. Germline trimming cut 2 bases from V and 2 bases from J; bases unmatched to any gene: 4. This CDR3 reads CASSQIRGRTNEKLFF. CDR3 nucleotide sequence: TGCGCCAGCAGCCAAATCAGGGGGCGTACTAATGAAAAACTGTTTTTT.

This sequence joins TRBV28 and TRBJ2-5; the D is unclear. Between the trimmed V and J ends, which lost 3 bases and 5 bases, there was a span of 7 bases. Germline loops: CDR1 MDHEN, CDR2 SYDVKM. The CDR3 runs to 12 residues. The CDR3 sequence: CASSFGWETQYF. Here the CDR3 DNA reads TGTGCCAGCAGTTTTGGGTGGGAGACCCAGTACTTC.

The J gene is TRBJ2-7, the V gene TRBV3-1, with D possibly being TRBD2 (6 bases). The CDR3 is 13 residues long. Deletions cut 4 bases from V and 6 bases from J, with 13 bases between. The germline CDR1 and CDR2 sequences are LGHDT and YNNKEL (reference sequence). CDR3 sequence: CASSRTEGGEQYF. The CDR3 coding sequence is TGTGCCAGCAGCCGGACGGAGGGAGGCGAGCAGTACTTC.

V gene TRBV28 combines with J gene TRBJ2-5, with D possibly being TRBD1 (5 bases). Germline V gene lookup returns CDR1 MDHEN and CDR2 SYDVKM. CDR3 size: 14 residues. V was shortened by 4 bases and J by 5 bases, with 14 bases between the two germline ends. The CDR3 is CASSSSGQGETQYF. The CDR3 nucleotides read TGTGCCAGCAGTTCCTCGGGCCAGGGCGAGACCCAGTACTTC.

This clonotype turned up a few times. This chain uses TRBV7-2 with TRBJ2-1, with unresolved D. Germline assignment: CDR1 SGHTA and CDR2 FQGNSA. The CDR3 totals 15 residues. The V gene lost 1 base and the J gene lost 6 bases, with 13 bases spanning the gap. This CDR3 is CASSLGGIGTNEQFF. The CDR3 DNA sequence: TGTGCCAGCAGCTTAGGGGGTATTGGCACCAATGAGCAGTTCTTC. The whole variable domain, filled in from reference TRBV7-2 and TRBJ2-1, reads GAGVSQSPSNKVTEKGKDVELRCDPISGHTALYWYRQSLGQGLEFLIYFQGNSAPDKSGLPSDRFSAERTGGSVSTLTIQRTQQEDSAVYLCASSLGGIGTNEQFFGPGTRLTVL.

V gene TRBV7-2 combines with J gene TRBJ1-5; D remains unclear. CDR1 is SGHTA and CDR2 is FQGNSA in the germline V gene. The CDR3 length is 13 residues. V shed 1 base and J shed 4 bases, with 5 bases lying between them. The CDR3 coding sequence is TGTGCCAGCAGCTTAGACCTGAATCAGCCCCAGCATTTT. Its translation is CASSLDLNQPQHF.

The chain carries TRBV11-2 and TRBJ2-3, with D possibly matching TRBD2 (7 bases). This CDR3 is 14 amino acids long. Per the germline V gene, CDR1 is SGHAT and CDR2 is FQNNGV. The V end lost 3 bases, the J end lost 6 bases, and 13 bases lay between the germline ends. The CDR3 reads CASSFPGGLDTQYF. As DNA, the CDR3 is TGTGCCAGCAGCTTCCCCGGGGGGCTTGATACGCAGTATTTT.

This clonotype appeared a few times. The chain links TRBV3-1 to TRBJ1-5; D uncertain. The ends were cut back, 3 bases at V and 1 base at J, with 10 bases in the middle. Germline CDR1 is LGHDT and CDR2 is YNNKEL (reference sequence). The CDR3 sequence is 15 residues long. The CDR3 here is CASSHSARSNQPQHF. The DNA for the CDR3 is TGTGCCAGCAGCCACTCCGCCAGGAGCAATCAGCCCCAGCATTTT.

This chain uses TRBV28 with TRBJ2-1; 9 bases are a match to TRBD2. The ends lost 1 base at V and 8 bases at J; junction bases unmatched: 9. The CDR3 is 16 amino acids. Per the germline V gene, CDR1 is MDHEN and CDR2 is SYDVKM. CDR3 sequence (DNA): TGTGCCAGCAGTTTATCAGCCGCTAGCGGGATCGATGAGCAGTTCTTC. Its translation is CASSLSAASGIDEQFF.

This clonotype was detected a few times. The gene calls are TRBV12-3 or TRBV12-4 and TRBJ2-7; 8 nucleotides agree with TRBD1. This CDR3 region has 15 residues. V lost 5 bases to trimming and J lost 3 bases; unmatched junction nucleotides: 9. The CDR3 region has the DNA TGTGCCAGCAGTCTCGCGGGGACAGGATTCTACGAGCAGTACTTC. Translated, it gives CASSLAGTGFYEQYF.

The gene calls are TRBV6-5 and TRBJ2-7; D remains unclear. The CDR3 has 12 residues. Trimming cost V 6 bases and J 3 bases, with 9 bases left between them. Germline V gene sequence: CDR1 MNHEY, CDR2 SVGAGI. CDR3 sequence (DNA): TGTGCCAGCAGCGAATCGGGCTACGAGCAGTACTTC. Translating it yields CASSESGYEQYF.

The V call is TRBV3-1, the J call TRBJ2-5; D unclear. Trimming left V 6 bases short and J 4 bases short, with 21 bases between. Germline V lookup: CDR1 LGHDT, CDR2 YNNKEL (reference sequence). The CDR3 contains 16 residues. The CDR3 loop reads CASRLRNPRGTETQYF. The CDR3 region has the DNA TGTGCCAGCAGACTAAGGAACCCACGAGGTACAGAGACCCAGTACTTC.

The chain is built from TRBV9 and TRBJ2-5; tentatively, D is TRBD2 (5 bases). Between the trimmed V and J ends, which lost 4 bases and 2 bases, there was a span of 15 bases. The germline gives CDR1 SGDLS, CDR2 YYNGEE. CDR3 length: 15 residues. The CDR3 nucleotides read TGTGCCAGCAGCCCCCGGGGAAGTTTACAAGAGACCCAGTACTTC. It specifies CASSPRGSLQETQYF.

This clonotype was recorded only once. This chain joins TRBV19 and TRBJ2-5, with D uncertain. The V and J ends lost 6 bases and 7 bases respectively, with 15 bases between them. CDR1 and CDR2 from the germline V gene are LNHDA and SQIVND (reference sequence). The CDR3 covers 13 residues. CDR3 DNA sequence: TGTGCCAGTAGCGACACCGGCATAGGGACCCAGTACTTC. Its protein product is CASSDTGIGTQYF.

This rearrangement joins TRBV4-2 to TRBJ1-6, with TRBD1 as a possible D gene (6 bases). The germline V gene has CDR1 LGHNA and CDR2 YNFKEQ. Trimming took 0 bases from V and 9 from J, leaving 15 bases between them. The CDR3 runs to 16 residues. The CDR3 bases are TGTGCCAGCAGCCAAGACCGGACAGATCCGGGTTCACCCCTCCACTTT. Protein: CASSQDRTDPGSPLHF.

This chain joins TRBV24-1 and TRBJ1-5; 8 bases line up with TRBD1. CDR1 is KGHDR and CDR2 is SFDVKD in the germline V gene. The CDR3 has 13 residues. The ends lost 12 bases at V and 2 bases at J; junction bases unmatched: 5. As DNA, the CDR3 is TGTGCCTCCCAGGGGGCTGGCAATCAGCCCCAGCATTTT. Its translation is CASQGAGNQPQHF.

This clonotype was picked up one time. V usage is TRBV28 and J usage is TRBJ1-1; no firm D call. CDR1 is MDHEN and CDR2 is SYDVKM in the germline V gene. The CDR3 spans 16 residues. Trimming took off 5 bases at V and 4 bases at J, with 20 bases between the two ends. Here the CDR3 reads CASSPSGIHRPTEAFF. As DNA, the CDR3 is TGTGCCAGCAGTCCCTCCGGGATCCATCGTCCCACTGAAGCTTTCTTT.

The chain uses TRBV18 and TRBJ2-3; D may correspond to TRBD1 or TRBD2 (6 bases each). Per the germline V gene, CDR1 is KGHSH and CDR2 is LQKENI. The CDR3 totals 16 residues. Trimming removed 4 bases at V and 2 bases at J, with 16 bases between. CDR3 loop: CASSQRATGTTDTQYF. The CDR3 DNA sequence: TGTGCCAGCTCACAGCGGGCCACAGGGACCACAGATACGCAGTATTTT.